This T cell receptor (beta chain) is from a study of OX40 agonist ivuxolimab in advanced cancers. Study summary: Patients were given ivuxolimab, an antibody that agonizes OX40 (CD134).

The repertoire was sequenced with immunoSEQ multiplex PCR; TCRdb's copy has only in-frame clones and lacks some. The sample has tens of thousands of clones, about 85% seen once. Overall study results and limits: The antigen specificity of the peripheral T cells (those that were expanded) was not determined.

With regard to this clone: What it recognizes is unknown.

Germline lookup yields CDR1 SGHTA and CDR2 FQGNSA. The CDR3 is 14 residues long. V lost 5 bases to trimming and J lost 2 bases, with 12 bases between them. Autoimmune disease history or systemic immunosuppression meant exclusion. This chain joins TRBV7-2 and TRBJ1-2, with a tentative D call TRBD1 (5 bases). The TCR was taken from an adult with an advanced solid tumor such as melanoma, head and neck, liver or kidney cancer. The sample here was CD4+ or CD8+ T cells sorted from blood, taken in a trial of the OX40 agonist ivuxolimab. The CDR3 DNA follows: TGTGCCAGCAGCCCTAGTCGGGGCAACTATGGCTACACCTTC. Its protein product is CASSPSRGNYGYTF.